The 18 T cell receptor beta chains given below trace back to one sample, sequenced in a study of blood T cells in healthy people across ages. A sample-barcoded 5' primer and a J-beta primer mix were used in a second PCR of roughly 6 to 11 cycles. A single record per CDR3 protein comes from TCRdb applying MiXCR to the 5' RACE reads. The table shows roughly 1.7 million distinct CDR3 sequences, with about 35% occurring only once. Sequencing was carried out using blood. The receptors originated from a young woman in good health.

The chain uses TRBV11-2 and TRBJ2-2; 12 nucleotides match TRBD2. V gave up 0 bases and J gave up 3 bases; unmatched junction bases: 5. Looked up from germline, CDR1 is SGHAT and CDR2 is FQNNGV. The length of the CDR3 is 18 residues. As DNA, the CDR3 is TGTGCCAGCAGCTTAGATCGACTAGCGGGAGTGTACACCGGGGAGCTGTTTTTT. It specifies CASSLDRLAGVYTGELFF.

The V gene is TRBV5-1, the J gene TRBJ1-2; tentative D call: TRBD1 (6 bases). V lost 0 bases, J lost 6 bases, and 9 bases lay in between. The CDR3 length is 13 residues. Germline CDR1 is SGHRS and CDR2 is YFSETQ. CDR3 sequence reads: CASSLGTADGYTF. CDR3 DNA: TGCGCCAGCAGCTTGGGGACAGCAGATGGCTACACCTTC. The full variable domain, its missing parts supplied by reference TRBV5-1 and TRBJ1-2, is KAGVTQTPRYLIKTRGQQVTLSCSPISGHRSVSWYQQTPGQGLQFLFEYFSETQRNKGNFPGRFSGRQFSNSRSEMNVSTLELGDSALYLCASSLGTADGYTFGSGTRLTVV.

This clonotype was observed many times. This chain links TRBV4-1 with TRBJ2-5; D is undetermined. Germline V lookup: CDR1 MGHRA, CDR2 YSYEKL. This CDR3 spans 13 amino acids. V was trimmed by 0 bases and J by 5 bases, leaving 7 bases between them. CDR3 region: CASSQDNQETQYF. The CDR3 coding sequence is TGCGCCAGCAGCCAAGACAATCAGGAGACCCAGTACTTC.

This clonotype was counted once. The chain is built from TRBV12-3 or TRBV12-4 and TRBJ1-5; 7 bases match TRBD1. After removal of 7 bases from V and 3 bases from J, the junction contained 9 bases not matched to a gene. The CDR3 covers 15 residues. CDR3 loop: CASKTGTAHNQPQHF. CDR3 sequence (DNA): TGTGCCAGCAAAACGGGGACAGCCCACAATCAGCCCCAGCATTTT.

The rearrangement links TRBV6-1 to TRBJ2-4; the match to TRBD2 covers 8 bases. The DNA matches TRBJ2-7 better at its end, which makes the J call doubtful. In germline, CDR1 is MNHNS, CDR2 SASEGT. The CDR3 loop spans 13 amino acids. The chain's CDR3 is CAGRGGTPNEQYF. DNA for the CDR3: TGTGCCGGCCGCGGGGGGACGCCGAACGAGCAGTACTTC.

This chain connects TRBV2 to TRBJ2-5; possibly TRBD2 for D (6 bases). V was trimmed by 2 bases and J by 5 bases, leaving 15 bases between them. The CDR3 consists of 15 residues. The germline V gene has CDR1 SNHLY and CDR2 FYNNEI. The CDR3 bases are TGTGCCAGCAGTGAAAGGCCGGGAGTGATCGAGACCCAGTACTTC. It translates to CASSERPGVIETQYF.

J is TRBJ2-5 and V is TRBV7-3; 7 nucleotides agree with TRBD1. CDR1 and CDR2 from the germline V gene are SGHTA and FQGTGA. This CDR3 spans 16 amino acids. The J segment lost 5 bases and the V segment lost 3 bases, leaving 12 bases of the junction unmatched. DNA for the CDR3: TGTGCCAGCAGCTTCTCCCGACAGGGTGGTACGGAGACCCAGTACTTC. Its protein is CASSFSRQGGTETQYF.

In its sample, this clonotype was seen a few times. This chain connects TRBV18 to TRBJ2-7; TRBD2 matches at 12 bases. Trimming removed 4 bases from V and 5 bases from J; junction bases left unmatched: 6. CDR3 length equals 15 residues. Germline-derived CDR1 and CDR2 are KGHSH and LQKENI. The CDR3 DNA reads TGTGCCAGCTCACGAGGACTAGCGGGAAAAGACGAGCAGTACTTC. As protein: CASSRGLAGKDEQYF.

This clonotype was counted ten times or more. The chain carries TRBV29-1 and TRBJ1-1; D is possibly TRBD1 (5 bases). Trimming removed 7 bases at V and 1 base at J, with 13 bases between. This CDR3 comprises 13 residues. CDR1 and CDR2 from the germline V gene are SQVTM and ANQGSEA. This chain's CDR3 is CSGHRLSNTEAFF. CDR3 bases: TGCAGCGGTCACAGGCTCTCGAACACTGAAGCTTTCTTT. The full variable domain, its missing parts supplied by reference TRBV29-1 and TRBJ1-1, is SAVISQKPSRDICQRGTSLTIQCQVDSQVTMMFWYRQQPGQSLTLIATANQGSEATYESGFVIDKFPISRPNLTFSTLTVSNMSPEDSSIYLCSGHRLSNTEAFFGQGTRLTVV.

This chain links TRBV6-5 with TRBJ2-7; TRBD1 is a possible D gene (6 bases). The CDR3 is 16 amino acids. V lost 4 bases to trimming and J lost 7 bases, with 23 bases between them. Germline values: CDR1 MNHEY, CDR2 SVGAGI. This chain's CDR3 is CASSSTGTQDSREQYF. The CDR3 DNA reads TGTGCCAGCAGTTCGACCGGGACACAAGACTCCAGGGAGCAGTACTTC.

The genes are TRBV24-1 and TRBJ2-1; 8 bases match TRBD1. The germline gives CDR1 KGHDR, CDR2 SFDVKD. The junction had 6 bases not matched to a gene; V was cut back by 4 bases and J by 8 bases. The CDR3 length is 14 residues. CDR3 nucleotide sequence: TGTGCCACCAGTGAGACAGGGGTGGTGGATGAGCAGTTCTTC. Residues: CATSETGVVDEQFF.

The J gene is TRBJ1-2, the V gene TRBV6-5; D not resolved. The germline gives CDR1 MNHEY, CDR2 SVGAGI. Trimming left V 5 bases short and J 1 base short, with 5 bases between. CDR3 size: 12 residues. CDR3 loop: CASSQHNYGYTF. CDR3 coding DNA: TGTGCCAGCAGTCAACATAACTATGGCTACACCTTC.

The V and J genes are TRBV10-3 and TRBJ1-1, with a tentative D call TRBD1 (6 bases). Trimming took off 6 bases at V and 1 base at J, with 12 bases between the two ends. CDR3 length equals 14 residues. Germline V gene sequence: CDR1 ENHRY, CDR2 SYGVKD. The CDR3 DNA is TGTGCCATCAGGAGAGGACAGACGAACACTGAAGCTTTCTTT. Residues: CAIRRGQTNTEAFF.

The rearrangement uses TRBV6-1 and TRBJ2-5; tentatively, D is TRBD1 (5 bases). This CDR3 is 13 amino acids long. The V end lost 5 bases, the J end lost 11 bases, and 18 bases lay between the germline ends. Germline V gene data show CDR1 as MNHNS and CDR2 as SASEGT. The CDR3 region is CASSLQAPSWQYF. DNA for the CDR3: TGTGCCAGCAGTCTACAGGCCCCATCTTGGCAGTACTTC.

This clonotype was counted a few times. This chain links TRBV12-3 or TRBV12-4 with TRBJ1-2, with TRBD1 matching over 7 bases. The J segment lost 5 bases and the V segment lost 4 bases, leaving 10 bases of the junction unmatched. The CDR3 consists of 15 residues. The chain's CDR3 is CASSYVRDRRYGYTF. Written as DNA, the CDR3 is TGTGCCAGCAGTTACGTCCGGGACAGAAGGTATGGCTACACCTTC.

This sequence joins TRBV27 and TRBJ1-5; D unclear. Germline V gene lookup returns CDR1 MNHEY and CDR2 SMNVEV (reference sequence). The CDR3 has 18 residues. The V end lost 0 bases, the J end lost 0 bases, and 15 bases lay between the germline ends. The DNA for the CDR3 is TGTGCCAGCAGTTTATCGGGGAGACGGGTGGATAGCAATCAGCCCCAGCATTTT. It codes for CASSLSGRRVDSNQPQHF.

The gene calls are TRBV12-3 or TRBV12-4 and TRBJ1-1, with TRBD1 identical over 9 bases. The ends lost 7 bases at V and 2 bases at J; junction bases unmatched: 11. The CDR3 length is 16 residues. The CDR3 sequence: CASTKGQGNSNTEAFF. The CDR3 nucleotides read TGTGCCAGCACTAAAGGACAGGGGAACTCCAACACTGAAGCTTTCTTT.

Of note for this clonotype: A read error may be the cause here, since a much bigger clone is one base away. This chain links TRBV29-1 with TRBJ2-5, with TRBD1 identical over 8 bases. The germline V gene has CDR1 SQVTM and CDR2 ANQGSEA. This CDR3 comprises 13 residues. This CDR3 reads CNVDPGGRETQYF. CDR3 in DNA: TGCAACGTTGATCCAGGGGGCCGAGAGACCCAGTACTTC.